This T cell receptor beta chain comes out of a study of T cells in Graves' hyperthyroidism and ophthalmopathy. This clonotype has a count of ten or more. Its antigen is unknown. Study-wide points: Researchers found most expanded thyroid clonotypes above 0.001 in blood as well.

Uncontrolled infection, other autoimmune disease, pregnancy or lactation barred patients from enrollment. Amplification of TCR beta CDR3 regions was performed using RNA transcripts as template. First-round RT-PCR of the TCR CDR3 relied on the HTBI primer set. MiXCR was run by TCRdb on the multiplex PCR reads, yielding one entry per CDR3 protein. The sample holds 350,000 to 400,000 distinct CDR3 sequences, around 14% seen once. Germline-derived CDR1 and CDR2 are SGHRS and YFSETQ. The V end was cut by 4 bases, the J end by 1 base, with 11 bases between. The CDR3 loop spans 14 amino acids. The V call is TRBV5-1, the J call TRBJ2-5, with TRBD1 as a possible D gene (6 bases). The sequence came from a woman in her twenties or thirties with Graves' hyperthyroidism. The sequencing sample was made of blood. Here the CDR3 reads CASSLLDSQETQYF. The DNA of the CDR3 is TGCGCCAGCAGCCTCTTGGACAGCCAAGAGACCCAGTACTTC.